This T cell receptor beta chain appears in the sequencing data of a study of T cell responses to AZD1222 COVID-19 vaccine (dated by TCRdb to about 2021). For the wider study: A total of 230 to 250 trial participants underwent TCR sequencing, of whom 207 had received two doses of AZD1222 and around 25 had received two doses of the MenACWY control vaccine. Enrollment into the trials was organized by age into subgroups of 18-55, 56-69 and 70-plus years, and those subgroups contained about 150, 27 and 61 TCR-sequenced participants, respectively.

The CDR3 has 14 amino acids, counting the end cysteine and phenylalanine. Solely the CDR3 DNA is kept, with 42 bases framed from the first base. CDR1 and CDR2, per the germline V gene, are KGHDR and SFDVKD. V and J are truncated by 5 bases and 2 bases respectively, leaving an intervening sequence of 8 bases. Comment on this clone: Its cognate antigen has yet to be identified. Base qualities are not provided; no much larger clone lies one nucleotide away.

Findings and caveats that apply to the study as a whole: Because no day 14 peak-response samples were available, the repertoires could be characterized only after the peak T cell response. In the small 56-69-year group, the increase in depth fell short of significance, most likely because of low power. Only five to seven AZD1222 recipients were SARS-CoV-2 seropositive at baseline, limiting conclusions about previously exposed vaccinees. Most participants were white British and females outnumbered males, and the authors suggested that clonal diversity may have been underestimated. The vaccine-associated CD4 TCRs covered the entire spike protein, and the dominant responses fell in regions 160-218 and 743-854. A significant rise in spike-specific TCR breadth and depth was observed after two AZD1222 doses relative to day 0 and relative to MenACWY recipients. Epitopes outside the regions mutated in the B.1.351 and B.1.1.7 variants were reportedly recognized by nearly half of the unique spike-specific TCRs.

The CDR3 regions of human TCRbeta chains were subjected to immunosequencing. In the original analysis: TCRs in the repertoires were matched against a reference library of SARS-CoV-2-specific TCRs that had been generated with the MIRA antigen-specificity platform. Breadth was defined as the fraction of unique TCRs that were SARS-CoV-2-associated, and depth was defined as the fraction of total T cells that were SARS-CoV-2-associated. Using the MIRA data, every spike-specific TCR was mapped to the spike region that the TCR reacted to and assigned to either a CD4 or a CD8 class. Log10-transformed breadth and depth values were compared by one-way ANOVA with Sidak's multiple comparisons tests. TCRdb took this table from immuneACCESS and kept in-frame rearrangements with V and J called. Such tables lack part of the clones; where checked against another copy, unresolved V genes explain under half of the gap, and the rest is unexplained. V and J calls and clone size are given by that table; D and trimming were obtained from the DNA. Counted in this sample were nearly 110,000 clones; approximately 90% of them appeared once. The ten top clones hold about 6.8% of the sample.

What this sample's time point label stands for: about 28 days (+/-7) after the second vaccine dose. AZD1222 recipients whose second dose came at about 4 weeks and those whose second dose came at about 12 weeks were combined into one group, since spike-specific TCR depth and breadth did not differ between the two schedules. Samples from vaccinated people were obtained from the UK trials COV001 and COV002, which included a single-blind randomized controlled phase 2/3 trial of AZD1222 (ChAdOx1 nCoV-19) in healthy adults. For TCRbeta chain sequencing, PBMC samples from trial participants were taken at day 0 and at day 28 after the second dose.

The receptor was isolated from an adult who received the AZD1222 COVID-19 vaccine. Here the sequenced sample was peripheral blood, taken 28 days after the second AZD1222 dose. The chain is made from TRBV24-1 and TRBJ2-2, with the identity of the D gene unclear. The nucleotide sequence is given as TGTGCCACCAGTGGAAGAGGTAACACCGGGGAGCTGTTTTTT. It translates to CATSGRGNTGELFF.